Listed below are T cell receptor beta chains from one sample, sequenced in a study of response to subunit inactivated influenza vaccine. TCRdb processed the RT-PCR reads anew with MiXCR; each CDR3 protein has one entry. Here the sample spans 650,000 to 800,000 distinct CDR3 sequences, around 13% being singletons. The material sequenced was PBMCs from blood, taken approximately 15 days before vaccination. The receptors originated from a man between 50 and 59 years old who received an inactivated influenza vaccine. Both conserved end residues are part of each CDR3. The D gene is left open where the match is weak. Rows give clone size only sometimes, using once, few, many, or a class for an expanded clone.

CDR3,DNA,size,D,J,V
CASSLGTRAFF,TGTGCCAGCAGTTTAGGGACGAGAGCTTTCTTT,few,.,TRBJ1-1,TRBV12-3/TRBV12-4
CASSPGPANTEAFF,TGTGCCAGCAGCCCCGGGCCAGCTAACACTGAAGCTTTCTTT,.,.,TRBJ1-1,TRBV7-2
CASNRWSGNTIYF,TGTGCCAGCAACCGGTGGTCCGGAAACACCATATATTTT,few,.,TRBJ1-3,TRBV28
CASSQEITGSSGANVLTF,TGTGCCAGCAGCCAAGAGATCACAGGGTCCTCTGGGGCCAACGTCCTGACTTTC,few,.,TRBJ2-6,TRBV4-2
CASSLNVAGGADTQYF,TGTGCCAGCAGTTTAAATGTAGCGGGGGGGGCAGATACGCAGTATTTT,many,TRBD2,TRBJ2-3,TRBV12-3/TRBV12-4
CASSQAELTSADTQYF,TGTGCCAGCAGCCAGGCCGAATTGACTAGTGCAGATACGCAGTATTTT,.,.,TRBJ2-3,TRBV4-2
CASSWTGYNEQFF,TGTGCCAGCTCCTGGACAGGCTACAATGAGCAGTTCTTC,.,TRBD1,TRBJ2-1,TRBV27
CSARGGSRTYNEQFF,TGCAGTGCTAGAGGGGGCAGCCGCACCTACAATGAGCAGTTCTTC,.,.,TRBJ2-1,TRBV20-1
CASSLEQESSYNEQFF,TGCGCCAGCAGCTTGGAACAGGAGAGCTCCTACAATGAGCAGTTCTTC,.,.,TRBJ2-1,TRBV5-1
CSAAAGSGTDTQYF,TGCAGCGCCGCCGCGGGAAGTGGGACAGATACGCAGTATTTT,.,.,TRBJ2-3,TRBV29-1
CASGTLQGAELFF,TGTGCCAGCGGAACCCTCCAGGGCGCGGAGCTGTTTTTT,few,.,TRBJ2-2,TRBV12-3/TRBV12-4
CASSPQGWWEGRNEQFF,TGTGCCAGCAGCCCTCAAGGGTGGTGGGAGGGCCGCAATGAGCAGTTCTTC,few,TRBD2,TRBJ2-1,TRBV7-2
CSVVGLLRQGVSSYEQYF,TGCAGCGTTGTAGGATTACTACGACAGGGGGTAAGCTCCTACGAGCAGTACTTC,many,TRBD1,TRBJ2-7,TRBV29-1